One sample yielded the 21 T cell receptor beta chains listed below, sequenced in a study of T cells after yellow fever vaccination. TCRdb reprocessed the 5' RACE reads with MiXCR, giving one entry per CDR3 protein. The sample includes roughly 150,000 distinct CDR3 sequences, roughly 8% of them seen just once. Here the sequenced sample was CD4+ T cells sorted from PBMCs, taken 5 days after the yellow fever booster vaccination. The receptors shown here come from a man younger than 45 who received the YFV17D yellow fever vaccine.

Ten or more counts support this clonotype. This rearrangement joins TRBV7-2 to TRBJ2-3, with D perhaps given as TRBD1 or TRBD2 (6 bases each). The CDR3 runs 15 residues. Germline assignment: CDR1 SGHTA and CDR2 FQGNSA. With 8 bases removed from V and 6 bases from J, the gap between germline ends came to 21 bases. The CDR3 bases are TGTGCCAGCTTTCGCGCGGGGACAAACATTGATACGCAGTATTTT. Protein: CASFRAGTNIDTQYF.

This chain links TRBV30 with TRBJ1-2, with 7 bases aligning to TRBD1. CDR3 length: 13 amino acids. CDR1 GTSNPN and CDR2 SVGIG come from the germline V gene (reference sequence). J was trimmed by 7 bases and V by 2 bases; bases with no gene match: 7. This CDR3 is CAWSLTGETGYTF. For the CDR3, the DNA is TGTGCCTGGAGTTTAACAGGGGAAACTGGCTACACCTTC.

In this sample, this clonotype turned up many times. This chain uses TRBV6-1 with TRBJ2-3; 7 nucleotides align to TRBD2. CDR3 size: 16 residues. J lost 0 bases, V lost 6 bases, and 9 bases had no gene match. Germline CDR1 is MNHNS and CDR2 is SASEGT. The CDR3 sequence is CASSSSGLSSTDTQYF. CDR3 in DNA: TGTGCCAGCAGCTCTAGCGGCCTCTCTAGCACAGATACGCAGTATTTT.

This clonotype was recorded at least ten times. The chain recombines TRBV18 with TRBJ2-1; 10 bases map to TRBD2. Germline V gives CDR1 KGHSH, CDR2 LQKENI. The V gene end was trimmed by 3 bases and the J gene end by 8 bases; junction bases not matched to a gene: 4. The CDR3 has 14 amino acids. The CDR3 spells CASSPFGLADEQFF. The DNA for the CDR3 is TGTGCCAGCTCACCTTTTGGACTAGCGGATGAGCAGTTCTTC. The variable domain in full, completed from reference TRBV18 and TRBJ2-1, reads NAGVMQNPRHLVRRRGQEARLRCSPMKGHSHVYWYRQLPEEGLKFMVYLQKENIIDESGMPKERFSAEFPKEGPSILRIQQVVRGDSAAYFCASSPFGLADEQFFGPGTRLTVL.

This clonotype was observed a single time. This could be a read error, since a much larger clone is one nucleotide away. The chain is built from TRBV20-1 and TRBJ2-5, with D hard to call. Germline lookup yields CDR1 DFQATT and CDR2 SNEGSKA (reference sequence). The CDR3 consists of 11 residues. In DNA form, the CDR3 reads TGCGGTGCTAGAGATGGGGAGACCCAGTACTTC. It yields the protein CGARDGETQYF.

This clonotype appeared a few times. The chain carries TRBV4-3 and TRBJ2-1, with 9 bases fitting TRBD1. Germline V CDR1 and CDR2: LGHNA, YSLEER. Unmatched junction bases numbered 9, after V lost 4 bases and J lost 5 bases. This CDR3 has 16 amino acids. This CDR3 reads CASSRNTGGMDNEQFF. DNA of the CDR3: TGCGCCAGCAGCCGAAACACAGGGGGCATGGACAATGAGCAGTTCTTC.

A remark on this clonotype: A much bigger clone sits one base away, suggesting this may be a read error. The chain couples TRBV10-3 to TRBJ2-2; 7 positions match TRBD1. V was clipped by 7 bases and J by 6 bases; unmatched bases: 8. Looked up from germline, CDR1 is ENHRY and CDR2 is SYGVKD. CDR3 length: 14 amino acids. CDR3 DNA sequence: TGTGCCATCACCCAGGGGGACATGGCCGGGGAGCTGTTTTTT. Protein sequence: CAITQGDMAGELFF.

This clonotype was seen ten or more times. This chain joins TRBV7-9 and TRBJ2-1, with 8 positions matching TRBD2. V lost 5 bases, J lost 5 bases, and 8 bases stayed unmatched. CDR1 is SEHNR and CDR2 is FQNEAQ in the germline V gene (reference sequence). The CDR3 covers 15 residues. The CDR3 DNA sequence: TGTGCCAGCAGCCTCTTTGAGCGGGAGAACAATGAGCAGTTCTTC. Its translation: CASSLFERENNEQFF. The entire variable domain, with the rest obtained from reference TRBV7-9 and TRBJ2-1, is as follows: DTGVSQNPRHKITKRGQNVTFRCDPISEHNRLYWYRQTLGQGPEFLTYFQNEAQLEKSRLLSDRFSAERPKGSFSTLEIQRTEQGDSAMYLCASSLFERENNEQFFGPGTRLTVL.

This clonotype was seen ten or more times. The CDR3 bases are TGTGCCAGCAGCTCGCCCCCAGATACGCAGTATTTT. Translated: CASSSPPDTQYF. The rearrangement uses TRBV7-2 and TRBJ2-3; D gene uncertain. Looked up from germline, CDR1 is SGHTA and CDR2 is FQGNSA. Trimming cost V 4 bases and J 4 bases, with 6 bases left between them. The CDR3 has 12 residues. The full variable domain, completed using reference TRBV7-2 and TRBJ2-3, is GAGVSQSPSNKVTEKGKDVELRCDPISGHTALYWYRQSLGQGLEFLIYFQGNSAPDKSGLPSDRFSAERTGGSVSTLTIQRTQQEDSAVYLCASSSPPDTQYFGPGTRLTVL.

This clonotype was seen repeatedly, ten times or more. This chain links TRBV28 with TRBJ2-7; D is uncertain. Germline CDR1 and CDR2: MDHEN and SYDVKM. Trimming stripped 5 bases from V and 6 bases from J, with 8 bases between. The CDR3 covers 11 residues. Written as DNA, the CDR3 is TGTGCCAGCAGTCCTCGATTCGAGCAGTACTTC. It translates to CASSPRFEQYF.

This clonotype was detected many times. The chain employs TRBV5-1 and TRBJ2-1, with TRBD1 matching 11 bases. With V trimmed by 6 bases and J by 9 bases, 11 bases remained unmatched. There are 15 residues in the CDR3. CDR1 and CDR2 from the germline V gene are SGHRS and YFSETQ. CDR3 loop: CASTTMGQGVSEQFF. DNA for the CDR3: TGCGCCAGCACTACGATGGGACAGGGGGTCAGTGAGCAGTTCTTC.

This clonotype was seen many times. This sequence joins TRBV20-1 and TRBJ2-1, with 8 bases matching TRBD2. With V trimmed by 3 bases and J by 8 bases, 9 bases remained unmatched. The CDR3 runs 14 residues. Germline loops: CDR1 DFQATT, CDR2 SNEGSKA (reference sequence). CDR3 DNA sequence: TGCAGTGCTAGCCCGGGACTAGGTTTCTATGAGCAGTTCTTC. It encodes CSASPGLGFYEQFF.

This clonotype was seen repeatedly, ten times or more. V gene TRBV11-2 combines with J gene TRBJ2-2, with 7 positions matching TRBD2. CDR3 length equals 18 residues. Germline CDR1 reads SGHAT; CDR2 reads FQNNGV. Losses at the gene ends were 2 bases for V and 4 bases for J; bases not matched to a gene: 13. The CDR3 DNA follows: TGTGCCAGCAGCTTAATTAGCGGCGGGAGTGGGCCCACCGGGGAGCTGTTTTTT. It specifies CASSLISGGSGPTGELFF.

This clonotype showed up many times. The J gene is TRBJ2-5, the V gene TRBV2; 10 bases match TRBD2. Germline trimming cut 5 bases from V and 1 base from J; bases unmatched to any gene: 7. The CDR3 runs to 16 residues. Germline CDR1 is SNHLY and CDR2 is FYNNEI. CDR3 amino acids: CASSPSSGRGQETQYF. CDR3 nucleotides: TGTGCCAGCAGTCCATCTAGCGGGAGAGGCCAAGAGACCCAGTACTTC.

In its sample, this clonotype was seen many times. This chain connects TRBV19 to TRBJ2-7, with 11 bases matching TRBD1. The CDR3 is 13 residues long. CDR1 and CDR2 (germline): LNHDA, SQIVND (reference sequence). V lost 7 bases to trimming and J lost 5 bases; unmatched junction nucleotides: 4. The CDR3 protein is CASTDRGRDEQYF. The CDR3 DNA reads as TGTGCCAGTACGGACAGGGGGCGAGACGAGCAGTACTTC.

Concerning this clonotype itself: A much larger clone lies one base from this, so it may be a read error. V is TRBV6-2 or TRBV6-3 and J is TRBJ2-1; either TRBD1 or TRBD2 may supply D (5 bases each). Germline V gene data show CDR1 as MNHEY and CDR2 as SVGEGT. The CDR3 totals 12 residues. Trimming took 10 bases from V and 8 from J, leaving 15 bases between them. The CDR3 region has the DNA TGTGCCACCCGGGACCCGAGCTATGAGCAGTTCTTC. Amino acid sequence: CATRDPSYEQFF.

This clonotype appeared many times. The J gene is TRBJ2-4, the V gene TRBV18; D is possibly TRBD1 (5 bases). V was pared by 3 bases and J by 6 bases, with 9 bases between. Germline V CDR1 and CDR2: KGHSH, LQKENI. The CDR3 loop spans 13 amino acids. This CDR3 reads CASSPAQGNIQYF. DNA of the CDR3: TGTGCCAGCTCACCGGCCCAGGGAAACATTCAGTACTTC.

This clonotype was detected ten times or more. V usage is TRBV29-1 and J usage is TRBJ1-2; TRBD1 matches at 9 bases. Germline values: CDR1 SQVTM, CDR2 ANQGSEA. V dropped 2 bases and J dropped 7; count of bases not matched to a gene: 5. The CDR3 spans 13 residues. Written as DNA, the CDR3 is TGCAGCGTTGAACGGGACAGGGCTACTGGCTACACCTTC. It translates to CSVERDRATGYTF.

This clonotype was observed at least ten times. The gene calls are TRBV29-1 and TRBJ2-3; D gene uncertain. CDR1 SQVTM and CDR2 ANQGSEA come from the germline V gene. The CDR3 totals 11 residues. V was shortened by 7 bases and J by 10 bases, with 15 bases between the two germline ends. CDR3 protein: CSAGESVSQYF. The CDR3 DNA reads as TGCAGCGCTGGGGAATCCGTATCGCAGTATTTT.

This clonotype was counted at least ten times. V gene TRBV6-2 or TRBV6-3 combines with J gene TRBJ2-1; weak D call: TRBD1 (7 bases). Trimming pared 7 bases from V and 4 bases from J, leaving 17 bases between. Per germline, CDR1 MNHEY and CDR2 SVGEGT. This CDR3 region has 15 residues. The CDR3 reads CASNQGGTVYNEQFF. The CDR3 DNA reads TGTGCCAGCAACCAGGGGGGTACAGTTTACAATGAGCAGTTCTTC.

There are many counts of this clonotype. CDR3 nucleotides: TGCAGCGTTGACGTTTCAGGGGGGTCCTACGAGCAGTACTTC. It encodes CSVDVSGGSYEQYF. The chain is built from TRBV29-1 and TRBJ2-7; D perhaps matches TRBD1 (7 bases). This CDR3 comprises 14 residues. CDR1 SQVTM and CDR2 ANQGSEA come from the germline V gene. V was pared by 3 bases and J by 1 base, with 13 bases between.